The next 19 T cell receptor beta chains were all read from a single sample in a study of breast tumors, draining lymph nodes, adjacent tissues. A single record per CDR3 protein comes from TCRdb applying MiXCR to the multiplex PCR reads. The sample yields tens of thousands of distinct CDR3 sequences, over 25% seen once. The lymph nodes were axillary draining lymph nodes from breast cancer patients. The source material was axillary lymph node tissue. These receptor sequences come from a female donor with breast cancer. Some clones in this sample may be carry-over from other donors' samples.

This clonotype has at least ten counts. The chain is built from TRBV6-1 and TRBJ1-6; 9 bases match TRBD1. The CDR3 has 14 amino acids. J gave up 3 bases and V 10 bases, and 4 bases lay outside the gene matches. Germline V gene data show CDR1 as MNHNS and CDR2 as SASEGT. This CDR3 reads CATRTGVYNSPLHF. DNA of the CDR3: TGTGCCACCAGGACAGGGGTCTATAATTCACCCCTCCACTTT.

This clonotype was observed a handful of times. Compared with germline, one end of the junction differs, possibly owing to a read error. The chain is built from TRBV15 and TRBJ1-1; D not resolved. CDR1 LNHNV and CDR2 YYDKDF come from the germline V gene (reference sequence). The CDR3 consists of 13 residues. The DNA for the CDR3 is TGTGCCACCGGCAGACCTGGTGGCAGTCGAGCTTTCTTT. It encodes CATGRPGGSRAFF. Full variable domain (missing parts from reference TRBV15 and TRBJ1-1): DAMVIQNPRYQVTQFGKPVTLSCSQTLNHNVMYWYQQKSSQAPKLLFHYYDKDFNNEADTPDNFQSRRPNTSFCFLDIRSPGLGDTAMYLCATGRPGGSRAFFGQGTRLTVV.

As to this clonotype: This may arise from a read error, as a much more abundant clone is one base away. The rearrangement links TRBV20-1 to TRBJ2-2, with TRBD2 matching 11 bases. The germline V gene encodes CDR1 DFQATT and CDR2 SNEGSKA (reference sequence). The CDR3 runs to 17 residues. The J segment lost 4 bases and the V segment lost 3 bases, leaving 10 bases of the junction unmatched. The DNA of the CDR3 is TGCAGTGCTAGTTTAGCGGGAGGGCCGACCGGCACCGGGGAGCTGTTTTTT. Translation gives CSASLAGGPTGTGELFF.

Turning to this clonotype: The junction and the germline gene differ at one end; a read error may be behind it. V usage is TRBV10-3 and J usage is TRBJ1-2; 7 bases are shared with TRBD1. This CDR3 contains 15 residues. The germline gives CDR1 ENHRY, CDR2 SYGVKD. The CDR3 nucleotides are TGTGCAATCAGCGGGCCCGAGACAGGGTTCAATGGCTACACCTTC. Protein: CAISGPETGFNGYTF.

V is TRBV7-3 and J is TRBJ2-1; D call uncertain. The CDR3 has 14 amino acids. V lost 8 bases and J 3 bases, leaving 14 bases between the germline ends. The germline CDR1 and CDR2 sequences are SGHTA and FQGTGA. The CDR3 nucleotides are TGTGCCAGCCTTTTTCCAGGCAACTACAATGAGCAGTTCTTC. The encoded protein is CASLFPGNYNEQFF.

At least ten counts were recorded for this clonotype. The J gene is TRBJ2-3, the V gene TRBV20-1; D gene uncertain. Deletions cut 5 bases from V and 3 bases from J, with 18 bases between. Germline V CDR1 and CDR2: DFQATT, SNEGSKA (reference sequence). The CDR3 has 15 residues. The CDR3 bases are TGCAGTGCTGCCCCCGAGATGTTGTGGACAGATACGCAGTATTTT. It translates to CSAAPEMLWTDTQYF.

V gene TRBV19 combines with J gene TRBJ1-2; 8 bases match TRBD1. The CDR3 covers 17 residues. Germline V gene lookup returns CDR1 LNHDA and CDR2 SQIVND (reference sequence). Trimming took 4 bases from V and 4 from J; bases not matched to a gene: 14. Written as DNA, the CDR3 is TGTGCCAGTAGTAGAAACGAATGGACAGGGTCAACCTATGGCTACACCTTC. Amino acid sequence: CASSRNEWTGSTYGYTF.

At least ten counts were recorded for this clonotype. The J gene is TRBJ2-3, the V gene TRBV11-3; possibly TRBD2 for D (10 bases). Germline CDR1 SGHNT, CDR2 YENEEA. CDR3 length: 16 residues. V was cut by 5 bases and J by 3 bases, with 18 bases left in between. Here the CDR3 reads CASSSGGGTGTDTQYF. The CDR3 DNA sequence: TGTGCCAGCAGCAGCGGGGGGGGGACAGGGACAGATACGCAGTATTTT.

This clonotype was counted ten times or more. The genes are TRBV20-1 and TRBJ2-5; TRBD2 matches 7 bases. J gave up 5 bases and V 1 base, and 13 bases lay outside the gene matches. This CDR3 region has 16 residues. Germline CDR1 is DFQATT and CDR2 is SNEGSKA (reference sequence). The CDR3 protein is CSARGGIAGSQETQYF. The DNA of the CDR3 is TGCAGTGCTAGAGGGGGGATAGCGGGTTCTCAGGAGACCCAGTACTTC.

Here the CDR3 reads CASSRGGSYQPQHF. CDR3 DNA: TGTGCCAGCAGTCGGGGGGGCTCTTATCAGCCCCAGCATTTT. This chain joins TRBV6-2 or TRBV6-3 and TRBJ1-5; maybe TRBD1 (6 bases). This CDR3 has 14 residues. Between the trimmed V and J ends, which lost 5 bases and 5 bases, there was a span of 13 bases. CDR1 and CDR2 from the germline V gene are MNHEY and SVGEGT.

The chain carries TRBV12-3 or TRBV12-4 and TRBJ1-2; weak D call: TRBD1 (5 bases). The CDR3 is made up of 13 amino acids. Between the trimmed V and J ends, which lost 11 bases and 2 bases, there was a span of 15 bases. CDR3 protein: CASGGGENYGYTF. The CDR3 DNA reads as TGTGCCTCCGGCGGGGGGGAGAACTATGGCTACACCTTC.

This clonotype was found many times. The V gene is TRBV3-2, the J gene TRBJ1-5; TRBD1, the table's D call, lacks a check against the DNA. TRBV3-2 is given as a pseudogene. The CDR3 contains 15 residues. CDR3 sequence: CASSLIDREGQPQHF. DNA of the CDR3: TGTGCCAGCAGCCTCATAGACAGGGAAGGCCAGCCCCAGCATTTT.

Notes on this clonotype: A much larger clone sits a single nucleotide away, making a read error possible. The rearrangement uses TRBV20-1 and TRBJ2-1, with 8 bases lining up with TRBD1. CDR3 length: 12 amino acids. From germline, CDR1 is DFQATT and CDR2 SNEGSKA (reference sequence). CDR3 sequence reads: CSPGQGVHEPFF. CDR3 in DNA: TGCAGTCCAGGACAGGGTGTCCATGAGCCGTTCTTC.

The chain links TRBV25-1 to TRBJ2-3; D is possibly TRBD1 or TRBD2 (5 bases each). CDR3 length: 15 amino acids. Germline loops: CDR1 MGHDK, CDR2 SYGVNS. Trimming cost V 8 bases and J 2 bases, with 17 bases left between them. CDR3 amino acids: CASAPQGGLTDTQYF. CDR3 DNA sequence: TGTGCCAGCGCCCCCCAGGGCGGACTCACAGATACGCAGTATTTT.

At least ten counts were recorded for this clonotype. The DNA of the CDR3 is TGTGCCAGCGCCTCTGGAAACACCATATATTTT. Translated, it gives CASASGNTIYF. The chain employs TRBV6-5 and TRBJ1-3; D unresolved. V gave up 8 bases and J gave up 0 bases, with 2 bases separating them. This CDR3 is built from 11 residues. Germline V lookup: CDR1 MNHEY, CDR2 SVGAGI.

This chain uses TRBV7-8 with TRBJ1-6, with D possibly being TRBD1 (6 bases). The V gene lost 5 bases and the J gene lost 11 bases, with 19 bases spanning the gap. The CDR3 is 15 amino acids. Per the germline V gene, CDR1 is SGHVS and CDR2 is FQNEAQ. The CDR3 nucleotides read TGTGCCAGCAGCCTCCTTTCAGGGGCGGCTCCACCCCTCCACTTT. It is translated as CASSLLSGAAPPLHF.

This clonotype came up many times. The genes are TRBV7-3 and TRBJ2-2; D is ambiguous. CDR1 SGHTA and CDR2 FQGTGA come from the germline V gene. The CDR3 extends over 14 amino acids. The ends were cut back, 5 bases at V and 3 bases at J, with 10 bases in the middle. CDR3: CASSEGSHTGELFF. CDR3 sequence (DNA): TGTGCCAGCAGCGAAGGGTCCCACACCGGGGAGCTGTTTTTT.

This clonotype was seen many times. V usage is TRBV5-1 and J usage is TRBJ2-6; tentatively, D is TRBD1 (6 bases). Deletions cut 0 bases from V and 0 bases from J, with 7 bases between. Germline-derived CDR1 and CDR2 are SGHRS and YFSETQ. The CDR3 totals 16 residues. The CDR3 DNA is TGCGCCAGCAGCTTGGACAGGGTCTCTGGGGCCAACGTCCTGACTTTC. Translating gives CASSLDRVSGANVLTF.

This clonotype was seen more than once but under ten times. This may arise from a read error, as a much more abundant clone is one base away. The rearrangement uses TRBV10-1 and TRBJ2-5; D perhaps matches TRBD1 (6 bases). Trimming stripped 6 bases from V and 2 bases from J, with 16 bases between. The germline gives CDR1 WNHNN, CDR2 SYGVQD (reference sequence). The CDR3 consists of 15 residues. This CDR3 reads CASRADSRRQETQYF. CDR3 sequence (DNA): TGCGCCAGCAGAGCGGACAGCAGAAGACAAGAGACCCAGTACTTC.